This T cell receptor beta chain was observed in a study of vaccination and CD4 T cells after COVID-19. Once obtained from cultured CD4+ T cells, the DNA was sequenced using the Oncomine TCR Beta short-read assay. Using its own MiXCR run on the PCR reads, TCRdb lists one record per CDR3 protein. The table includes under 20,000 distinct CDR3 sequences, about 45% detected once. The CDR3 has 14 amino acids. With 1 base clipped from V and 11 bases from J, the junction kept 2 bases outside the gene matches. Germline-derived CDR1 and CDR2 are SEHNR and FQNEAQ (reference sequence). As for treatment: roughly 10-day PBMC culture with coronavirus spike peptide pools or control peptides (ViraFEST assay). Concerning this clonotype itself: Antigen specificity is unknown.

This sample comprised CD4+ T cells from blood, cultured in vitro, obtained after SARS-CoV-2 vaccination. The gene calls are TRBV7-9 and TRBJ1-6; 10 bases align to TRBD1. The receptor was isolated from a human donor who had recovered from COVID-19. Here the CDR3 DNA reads TGTGCCAGCAGCTTAGGGGGGACAGGGGCACCCCTCCACTTT. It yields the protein CASSLGGTGAPLHF.